Below, 14 T cell receptor beta chains from the same sample are listed, as sequenced in a study of T cells in Graves' hyperthyroidism and ophthalmopathy. TCR beta CDR3 regions were amplified from RNA transcripts. TCR CDR3 underwent first-round RT-PCR with the HTBI primer set. One entry per CDR3 protein, called by TCRdb with MiXCR from the multiplex PCR reads. The repertoire holds hundreds of thousands of distinct CDR3 sequences, with roughly 17% as singletons. Sequenced: blood. Every receptor here comes from a woman younger than 35 with Graves' ophthalmopathy.

The sample holds many counts of this clonotype. This chain links TRBV19 with TRBJ2-7; TRBD1 matches 10 bases. The CDR3 is made up of 15 amino acids. J lost 2 bases, V lost 5 bases, and 6 bases had no gene match. Germline V gene data show CDR1 as LNHDA and CDR2 as SQIVND (reference sequence). The CDR3 loop is CASSGPGTGAYEQYF. CDR3 coding DNA: TGTGCCAGTAGTGGTCCCGGGACAGGGGCCTACGAGCAGTACTTC.

This clonotype has ten or more counts. The chain couples TRBV24-1 to TRBJ2-6, with D unclear. Germline V gives CDR1 KGHDR, CDR2 SFDVKD. The CDR3 runs to 16 residues. Trimming removed 3 bases from V and 2 bases from J, with 10 bases in between. In nucleotides, the CDR3 is TGTGCCACCAGTGATGCCTCGGTTACTGGGGCCAACGTCCTGACTTTC. Translating it yields CATSDASVTGANVLTF.

The rearrangement uses TRBV27 and TRBJ2-7; TRBD2 matches at 15 bases. The CDR3 has 16 residues. Trimming removed 1 base from V and 5 bases from J; junction bases left unmatched: 3. CDR1 is MNHEY and CDR2 is SMNVEV in the germline V gene (reference sequence). The CDR3 nucleotides read TGTGCCAGCAGTTTATTGCGGACTAGCGGGGGGGACGAGCAGTACTTC. Translated: CASSLLRTSGGDEQYF.

There are many counts of this clonotype. V is TRBV11-2 and J is TRBJ2-5, with 8 bases that match TRBD1. The CDR3 is 15 residues long. Unmatched junction bases numbered 7, after V lost 3 bases and J lost 4 bases. The germline CDR1 and CDR2 sequences are SGHAT and FQNNGV. DNA for the CDR3: TGTGCCAGCAGCTTTCCCACAGGGGGAGCAGAGACCCAGTACTTC. Its protein is CASSFPTGGAETQYF.

This clonotype was recorded at least ten times. CDR3 loop: CASSLGSAGENTEAFF. CDR3 in DNA: TGTGCCAGCAGCTTAGGGTCGGCTGGAGAGAACACTGAAGCTTTCTTT. V gene TRBV11-2 combines with J gene TRBJ1-1; the D is unclear. CDR1 and CDR2 (germline): SGHAT, FQNNGV. The germline V and J ends were trimmed by 1 base and 1 base, with 13 bases remaining between them. The CDR3 has 16 amino acids.

This clonotype showed up many times. V usage is TRBV20-1 and J usage is TRBJ2-4; possibly TRBD1 for D (5 bases). This CDR3 has 16 residues. Germline V gives CDR1 DFQATT, CDR2 SNEGSKA (reference sequence). The V end was cut by 0 bases, the J end by 1 base, with 13 bases between. CDR3 DNA: TGCAGTGCTAGAGATGCCCCAGGGTTCGCCAAAAACATTCAGTACTTC. Protein product: CSARDAPGFAKNIQYF.

The chain couples TRBV4-2 to TRBJ2-3; 9 bases line up with TRBD2. V trimming: 0 bases; J trimming: 7 bases; junction bases outside the gene matches: 8. The CDR3 is 16 residues long. Germline CDR1 reads LGHNA; CDR2 reads YNFKEQ. In nucleotides, the CDR3 is TGTGCCAGCAGCCAAGACGATAGCGGGAGACTAAATACGCAGTATTTT. This codes for CASSQDDSGRLNTQYF.

This clonotype was recorded a few times. The chain carries TRBV5-4 and TRBJ2-2; D possibly corresponds to TRBD1 (5 bases). This CDR3 spans 15 amino acids. Trimming removed 1 base from V and 3 bases from J, with 10 bases in between. Per germline, CDR1 SGHNT and CDR2 YYREEE (reference sequence). CDR3 sequence reads: CASSLRRGDTGELFF. The CDR3 DNA follows: TGTGCCAGCAGCTTGAGAAGGGGTGACACCGGGGAGCTGTTTTTT.

This clonotype was recorded at least ten times. The V and J genes are TRBV20-1 and TRBJ2-7, with 8 bases fitting TRBD2. Trimming removed 8 bases from V and 2 bases from J; junction bases left unmatched: 8. In germline, CDR1 is DFQATT, CDR2 SNEGSKA (reference sequence). This CDR3 comprises 13 residues. CDR3 protein: CSSSGASAYEQYF. As DNA, the CDR3 is TGCAGTAGTAGCGGGGCGAGTGCCTACGAGCAGTACTTC.

In the case of this clonotype: One base away lies a much larger clone, so this may be a sequencing read error. This chain links TRBV6-1 with TRBJ2-1; D tentatively reads TRBD1 or TRBD2 (5 bases each). The CDR3 totals 14 residues. Trimming cost V 8 bases and J 10 bases, with 21 bases left between them. Germline assignment: CDR1 MNHNS and CDR2 SASEGT. The CDR3 DNA follows: TGTGCCAGCGCGCCTCCGGGACCGTTAAAGGAGCAGTTCTTC. It yields the protein CASAPPGPLKEQFF.

This clonotype appeared many times. V usage is TRBV6-5 and J usage is TRBJ2-5, with D maybe TRBD2 (7 bases). This CDR3 has 14 amino acids. The germline V gene encodes CDR1 MNHEY and CDR2 SVGAGI. Trimming removed 2 bases at V and 4 bases at J, with 11 bases between. The CDR3 spells CASSYRRGGETQYF. CDR3 nucleotide sequence: TGTGCCAGCAGTTACCGGAGGGGGGGAGAGACCCAGTACTTC.

This clonotype was counted at least ten times. This chain links TRBV29-1 with TRBJ2-7, with unresolved D. The CDR3 is 15 residues long. Trimming took off 2 bases at V and 2 bases at J, with 16 bases between the two ends. CDR1 and CDR2 (germline): SQVTM, ANQGSEA. CDR3 sequence reads: CSVEFPWASTYEQYF. For the CDR3, the DNA is TGCAGCGTTGAATTTCCGTGGGCCTCGACCTACGAGCAGTACTTC.

This clonotype showed up many times. The chain links TRBV6-5 to TRBJ2-7; tentatively, D is TRBD2 (6 bases). The CDR3 sequence is 15 residues long. The germline V gene encodes CDR1 MNHEY and CDR2 SVGAGI. Deletions cut 0 bases from V and 3 bases from J, with 12 bases between. CDR3 nucleotides: TGTGCCAGCAGTTACTCCCTAGCGAACCACTACGAGCAGTACTTC. Protein sequence: CASSYSLANHYEQYF.

There are a few counts of this clonotype. A much larger clone lies a single base off, so this may be a read error. The V gene is TRBV7-9, the J gene TRBJ2-7; possibly TRBD1 for D (6 bases). The length of the CDR3 is 15 residues. Germline V CDR1 and CDR2: SEHNR, FQNEAQ (reference sequence). CDR3: CTSSLDSQNPYEQYF. CDR3 sequence (DNA): TGTACCAGCAGCTTGGACAGCCAAAATCCCTACGAGCAGTACTTC.